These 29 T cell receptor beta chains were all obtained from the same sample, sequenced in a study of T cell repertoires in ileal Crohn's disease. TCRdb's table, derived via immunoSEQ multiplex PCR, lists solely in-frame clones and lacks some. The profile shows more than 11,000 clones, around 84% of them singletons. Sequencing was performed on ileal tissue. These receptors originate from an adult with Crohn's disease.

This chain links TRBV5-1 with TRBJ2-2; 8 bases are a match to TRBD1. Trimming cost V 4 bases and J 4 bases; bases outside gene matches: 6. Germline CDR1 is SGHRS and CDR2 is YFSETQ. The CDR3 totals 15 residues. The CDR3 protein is CASSQTTGGTGELFF. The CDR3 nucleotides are TGCGCCAGCAGCCAGACCACAGGGGGCACCGGGGAGCTGTTTTTT.

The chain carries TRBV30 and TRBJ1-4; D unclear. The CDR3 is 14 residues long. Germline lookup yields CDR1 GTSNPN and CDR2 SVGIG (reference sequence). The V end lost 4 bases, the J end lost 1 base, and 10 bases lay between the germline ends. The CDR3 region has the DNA TGTGCCTGGAAACAGATTCTAACTAATGAAAAACTGTTTTTT. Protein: CAWKQILTNEKLFF.

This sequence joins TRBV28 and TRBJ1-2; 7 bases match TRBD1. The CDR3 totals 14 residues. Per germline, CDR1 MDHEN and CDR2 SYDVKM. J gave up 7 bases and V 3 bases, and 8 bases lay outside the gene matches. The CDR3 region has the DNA TGTGCCAGCAGTTTGGCACAAAACAGGGGTGGCTACACCTTC. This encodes CASSLAQNRGGYTF.

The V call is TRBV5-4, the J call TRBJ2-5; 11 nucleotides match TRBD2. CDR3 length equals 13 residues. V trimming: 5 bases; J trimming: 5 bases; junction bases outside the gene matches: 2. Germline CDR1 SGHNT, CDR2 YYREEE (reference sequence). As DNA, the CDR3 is TGTGCCAGCAGACTAGCGGGGGTGGAGACCCAGTACTTC. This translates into CASRLAGVETQYF.

The CDR3 nucleotides read TGTGCCAGCAGCGCCTCAGGGGGAGCTAACTCACCCCTCCACTTT. The encoded protein is CASSASGGANSPLHF. The chain carries TRBV5-7 and TRBJ1-6; TRBD1 agrees at 7 bases. TRBV5-7 is flagged as an ORF with uncertain function. CDR3 length equals 15 residues. V shed 4 bases and J 10 bases; nucleotides not matched to a gene: 11.

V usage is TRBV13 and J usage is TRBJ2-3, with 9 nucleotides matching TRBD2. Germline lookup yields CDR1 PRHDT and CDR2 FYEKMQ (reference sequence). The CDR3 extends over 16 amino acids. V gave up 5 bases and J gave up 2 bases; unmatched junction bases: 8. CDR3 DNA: TGTGCCAGCAGCGGCCGACTAGCGGAGGTCACAGATACGCAGTATTTT. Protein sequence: CASSGRLAEVTDTQYF.

The CDR3 is CASSPGQGTEAFF. DNA for the CDR3: TGTGCCAGCTCACCCGGACAGGGCACTGAAGCTTTCTTT. This chain connects TRBV18 to TRBJ1-1, with 8 bases identical to TRBD1. The CDR3 spans 13 residues. Germline V lookup: CDR1 KGHSH, CDR2 LQKENI. V shed 3 bases and J 4 bases; nucleotides not matched to a gene: 1.

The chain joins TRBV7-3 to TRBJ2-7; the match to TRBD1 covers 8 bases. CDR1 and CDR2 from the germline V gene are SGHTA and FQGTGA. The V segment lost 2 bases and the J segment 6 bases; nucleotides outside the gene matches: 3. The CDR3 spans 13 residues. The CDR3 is CASSLAGGSEQYF. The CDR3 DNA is TGTGCCAGCAGCTTAGCAGGGGGCAGCGAGCAGTACTTC.

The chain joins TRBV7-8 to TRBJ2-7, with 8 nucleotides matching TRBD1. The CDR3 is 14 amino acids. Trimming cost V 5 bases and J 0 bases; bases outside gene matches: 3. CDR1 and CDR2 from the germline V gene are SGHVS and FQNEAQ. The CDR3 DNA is TGTGCCAGCAGCCGGGACAGGTACTCCTACGAGCAGTACTTC. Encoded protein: CASSRDRYSYEQYF.

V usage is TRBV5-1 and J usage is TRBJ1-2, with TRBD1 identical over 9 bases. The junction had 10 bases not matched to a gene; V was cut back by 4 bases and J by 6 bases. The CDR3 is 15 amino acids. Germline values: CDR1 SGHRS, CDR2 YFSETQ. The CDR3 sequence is CASSIISGTGHGYTF. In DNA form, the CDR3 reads TGCGCCAGCAGCATTATATCCGGGACAGGGCATGGCTACACCTTC. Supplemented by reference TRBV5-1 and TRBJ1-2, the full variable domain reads KAGVTQTPRYLIKTRGQQVTLSCSPISGHRSVSWYQQTPGQGLQFLFEYFSETQRNKGNFPGRFSGRQFSNSRSEMNVSTLELGDSALYLCASSIISGTGHGYTFGSGTRLTVV.

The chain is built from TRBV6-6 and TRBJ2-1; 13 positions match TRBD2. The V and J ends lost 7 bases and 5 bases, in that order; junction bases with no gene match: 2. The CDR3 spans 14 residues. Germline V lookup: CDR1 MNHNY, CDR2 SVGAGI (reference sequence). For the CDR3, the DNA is TGTGCCAGCACGGGACTAGCGGGAAACAATGAGCAGTTCTTC. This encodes CASTGLAGNNEQFF.

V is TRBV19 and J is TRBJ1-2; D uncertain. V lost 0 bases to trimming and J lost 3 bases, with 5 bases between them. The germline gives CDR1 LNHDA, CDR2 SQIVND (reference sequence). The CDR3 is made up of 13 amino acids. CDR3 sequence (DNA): TGTGCCAGTAGTATAGACCGTGACTATGGCTACACCTTC. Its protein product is CASSIDRDYGYTF. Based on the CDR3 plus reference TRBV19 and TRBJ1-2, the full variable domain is DGGITQSPKYLFRKEGQNVTLSCEQNLNHDAMYWYRQDPGQGLRLIYYSQIVNDFQKGDIAEGYSVSREKKESFPLTVTSAQKNPTAFYLCASSIDRDYGYTFGSGTRLTVV.

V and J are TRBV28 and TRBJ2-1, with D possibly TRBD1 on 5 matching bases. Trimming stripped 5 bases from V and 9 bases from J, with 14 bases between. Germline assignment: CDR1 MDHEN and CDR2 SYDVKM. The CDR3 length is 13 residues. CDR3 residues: CASSLQGVGEQFF. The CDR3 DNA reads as TGTGCCAGCAGTCTTCAAGGGGTGGGTGAGCAGTTCTTC.

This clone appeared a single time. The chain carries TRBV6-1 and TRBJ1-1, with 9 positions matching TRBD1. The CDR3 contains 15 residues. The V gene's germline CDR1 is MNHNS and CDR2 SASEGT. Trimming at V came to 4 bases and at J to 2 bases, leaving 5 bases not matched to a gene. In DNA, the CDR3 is TGTGCCAGCAGTGCCCCGGGACAGGGTAACACTGAAGCTTTCTTT. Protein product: CASSAPGQGNTEAFF.

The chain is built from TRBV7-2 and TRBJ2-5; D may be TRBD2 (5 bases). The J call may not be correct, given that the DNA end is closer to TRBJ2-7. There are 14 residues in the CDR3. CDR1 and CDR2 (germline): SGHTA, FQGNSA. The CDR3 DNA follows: TGTGCCAGCAGCTTAGCAGCTAGTAGCGACGAGCAGTACTTC. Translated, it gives CASSLAASSDEQYF.

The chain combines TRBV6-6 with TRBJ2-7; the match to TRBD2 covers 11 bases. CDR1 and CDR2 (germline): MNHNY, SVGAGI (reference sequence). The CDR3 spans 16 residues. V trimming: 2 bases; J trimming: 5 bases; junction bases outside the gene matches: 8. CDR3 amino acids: CASSYPILAGVHEQYF. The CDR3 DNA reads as TGTGCCAGCAGTTACCCTATACTAGCGGGAGTGCACGAGCAGTACTTC.

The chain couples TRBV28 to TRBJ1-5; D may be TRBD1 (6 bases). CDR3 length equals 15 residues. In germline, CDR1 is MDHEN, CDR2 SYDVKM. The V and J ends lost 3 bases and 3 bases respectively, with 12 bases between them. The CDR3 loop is CASSLGDRSNQPQHF. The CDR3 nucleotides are TGTGCCAGCAGTTTGGGTGACAGGTCCAATCAGCCCCAGCATTTT.

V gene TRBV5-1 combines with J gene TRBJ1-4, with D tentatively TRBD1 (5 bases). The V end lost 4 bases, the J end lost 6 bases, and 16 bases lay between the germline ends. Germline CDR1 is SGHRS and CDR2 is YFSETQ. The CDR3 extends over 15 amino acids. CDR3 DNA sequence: TGCGCCAGCAGCCCCGGACGGCTAGGGGATGAAAAACTGTTTTTT. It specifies CASSPGRLGDEKLFF.

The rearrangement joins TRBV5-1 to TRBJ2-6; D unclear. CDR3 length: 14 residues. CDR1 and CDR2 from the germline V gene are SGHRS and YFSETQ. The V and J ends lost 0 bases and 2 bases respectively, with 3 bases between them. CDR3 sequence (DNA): TGCGCCAGCAGCTTGGCTACTGGGGCCAACGTCCTGACTTTC. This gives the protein CASSLATGANVLTF.

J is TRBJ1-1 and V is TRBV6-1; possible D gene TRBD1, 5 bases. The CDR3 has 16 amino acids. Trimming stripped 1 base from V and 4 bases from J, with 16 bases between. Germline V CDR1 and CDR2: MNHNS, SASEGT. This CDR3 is CASSEGTRVSGTEAFF. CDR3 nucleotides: TGTGCCAGCAGTGAAGGGACCAGGGTGAGTGGCACTGAAGCTTTCTTT.

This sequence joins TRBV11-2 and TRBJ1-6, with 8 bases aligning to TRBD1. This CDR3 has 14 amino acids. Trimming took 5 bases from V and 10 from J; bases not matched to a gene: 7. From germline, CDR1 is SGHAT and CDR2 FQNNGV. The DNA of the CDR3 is TGTGCCAGCAGCCTCGACAGGGGACAGTCACCCCTCCACTTT. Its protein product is CASSLDRGQSPLHF.

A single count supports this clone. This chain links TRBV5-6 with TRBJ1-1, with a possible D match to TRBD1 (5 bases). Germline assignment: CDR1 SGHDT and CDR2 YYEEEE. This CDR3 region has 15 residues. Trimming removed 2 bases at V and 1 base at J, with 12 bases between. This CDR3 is CASSFGDGGNTEAFF. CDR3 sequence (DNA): TGTGCCAGCAGCTTCGGGGACGGGGGGAACACTGAAGCTTTCTTT.

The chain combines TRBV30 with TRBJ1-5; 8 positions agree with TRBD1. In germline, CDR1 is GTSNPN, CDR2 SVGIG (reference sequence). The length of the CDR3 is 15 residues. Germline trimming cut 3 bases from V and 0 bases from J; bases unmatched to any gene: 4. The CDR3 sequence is CAWRAGTGSNQPQHF. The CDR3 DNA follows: TGTGCCTGGAGGGCCGGGACAGGTAGCAATCAGCCCCAGCATTTT. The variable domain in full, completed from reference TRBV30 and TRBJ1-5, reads SQTIHQWPATLVQPVGSPLSLECTVEGTSNPNLYWYRQAAGRGLQLLFYSVGIGQISSEVPQNLSASRPQDRQFILSSKKLLLSDSGFYLCAWRAGTGSNQPQHFGDGTRLSIL.

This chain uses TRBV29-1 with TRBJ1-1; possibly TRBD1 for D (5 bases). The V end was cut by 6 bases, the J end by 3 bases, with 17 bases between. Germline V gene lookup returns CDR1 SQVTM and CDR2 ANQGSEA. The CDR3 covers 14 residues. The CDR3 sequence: CSVEVQGRHTEAFF. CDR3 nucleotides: TGCAGCGTCGAGGTTCAGGGTAGGCACACTGAAGCTTTCTTT.

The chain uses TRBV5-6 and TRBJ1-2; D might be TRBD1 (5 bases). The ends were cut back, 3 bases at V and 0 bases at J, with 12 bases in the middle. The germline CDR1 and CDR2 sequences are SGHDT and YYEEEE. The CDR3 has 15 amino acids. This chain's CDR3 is CASSSPPTANYGYTF. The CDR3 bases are TGTGCCAGCAGCTCCCCGCCGACAGCTAACTATGGCTACACCTTC. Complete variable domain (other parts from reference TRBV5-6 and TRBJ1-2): DAGVTQSPTHLIKTRGQQVTLRCSPKSGHDTVSWYQQALGQGPQFIFQYYEEEERQRGNFPDRFSGHQFPNYSSELNVNALLLGDSALYLCASSSPPTANYGYTFGSGTRLTVV.

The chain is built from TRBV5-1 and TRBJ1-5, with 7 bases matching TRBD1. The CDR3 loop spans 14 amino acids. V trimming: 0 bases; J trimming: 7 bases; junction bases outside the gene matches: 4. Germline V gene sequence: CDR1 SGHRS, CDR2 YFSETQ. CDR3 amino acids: CASSLEGAGQPQHF. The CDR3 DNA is TGCGCCAGCAGCTTGGAGGGGGCTGGGCAGCCCCAGCATTTT.

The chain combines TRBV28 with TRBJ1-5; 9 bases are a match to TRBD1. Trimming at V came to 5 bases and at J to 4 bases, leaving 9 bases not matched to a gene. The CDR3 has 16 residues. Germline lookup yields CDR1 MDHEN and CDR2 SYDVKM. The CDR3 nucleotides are TGTGCCAGCAGTGCCGCACGGGGACAGGGAAATCAGCCCCAGCATTTT. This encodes CASSAARGQGNQPQHF.

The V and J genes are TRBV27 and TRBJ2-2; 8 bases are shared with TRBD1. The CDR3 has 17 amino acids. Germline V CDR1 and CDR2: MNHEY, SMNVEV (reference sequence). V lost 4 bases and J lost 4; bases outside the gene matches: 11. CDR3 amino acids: CASSSEWTGSRTGELFF. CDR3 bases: TGTGCCAGCAGTTCCGAGTGGACAGGGAGCCGCACCGGGGAGCTGTTTTTT.

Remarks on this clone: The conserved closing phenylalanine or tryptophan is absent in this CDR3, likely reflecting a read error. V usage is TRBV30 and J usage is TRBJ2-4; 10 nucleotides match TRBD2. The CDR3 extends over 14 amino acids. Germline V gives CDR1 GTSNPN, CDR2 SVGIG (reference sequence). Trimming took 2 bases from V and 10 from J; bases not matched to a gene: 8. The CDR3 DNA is TGTGCCTGGAGTATAAGTCTAGCGGGAGCTATTCAGTACCTC. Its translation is CAWSISLAGAIQYL.